This record concerns one TCR beta chain sequence. Original processing notes: Researchers report that nucleated cell counts were estimated from reference gene primer amplification. The data were produced by immunoSEQ multiplex PCR, yet TCRdb's version contains in-frame clones alone and is incomplete. V and J calls and clone size are those listed in that table; D and trimming were worked out from the DNA. The sample includes some 83,000 clones, 65% to 85% of them seen just once. This record belongs to a study of blood T cell repertoires in COVID-19. About the research overall: T cells, B-cell-depleted T cells, or PBMCs supplied cDNA or gDNA.

The CDR3 runs 16 residues. Germline V gene sequence: CDR1 LNHDA, CDR2 SQIVND (reference sequence). Trimming took 7 bases from V and 0 from J; bases not matched to a gene: 10. This sequence originates from a man aged 60 to 69 with active or convalescent COVID-19. Sequences were obtained from peripheral blood. This chain connects TRBV19 to TRBJ2-3, with 7 nucleotides matching TRBD2. The CDR3: CASTPGTTASTDTQYF. The CDR3 bases are TGTGCCAGTACCCCTGGGACTACTGCTAGCACAGATACGCAGTATTTT.